The next 9 T cell receptor beta chains were all read from a single sample in a study of spatial heterogeneity in lung cancer. Study findings and constraints: In tumors, expanded intratumoral alpha and beta TCR counts tracked mutation counts.

Stated time point: sample taken at primary tumor resection. In TCRdb, the 5' RACE reads were re-called with MiXCR into one record per CDR3 protein. The table includes fewer than 7,000 distinct CDR3 sequences, around 15% detected once. No antigen has been assigned to these receptors. Sequencing was performed on lung tumor tissue, taken at surgery. These receptors were obtained from a male donor with early-stage non-small cell lung cancer.

The genes are TRBV5-1 and TRBJ1-2, with no clear D. The V end was cut by 6 bases, the J end by 3 bases, with 15 bases between. Per the germline V gene, CDR1 is SGHRS and CDR2 is YFSETQ. CDR3 length: 14 amino acids. The CDR3 reads CASTPRTGDYGYTF. CDR3 DNA: TGCGCCAGCACCCCCAGGACCGGGGACTATGGCTACACCTTC.

There are a few counts of this clonotype. V is TRBV24-1 and J is TRBJ1-1; unclear D gene. Germline assignment: CDR1 KGHDR and CDR2 SFDVKD. The ends were cut back, 7 bases at V and 2 bases at J, with 25 bases in the middle. CDR3 length: 18 amino acids. CDR3: CATRTPANKQTRNTEAFF. In DNA form, the CDR3 reads TGTGCCACCAGGACTCCAGCGAACAAACAAACCCGAAACACTGAAGCTTTCTTT.

In its sample, this clonotype was seen many times. The rearrangement joins TRBV20-1 to TRBJ2-6; D call uncertain. Germline loops: CDR1 DFQATT, CDR2 SNEGSKA (reference sequence). The CDR3 is 14 amino acids. V gave up 0 bases and J gave up 1 base, with 4 bases separating them. DNA for the CDR3: TGCAGTGCTAGAGAGTTGTCTGGGGCCAACGTCCTGACTTTC. Protein: CSARELSGANVLTF.

This clonotype has at least ten counts. This chain connects TRBV7-1 to TRBJ2-6; 9 positions match TRBD1. TRBV7-1 is placed among ORFs of uncertain function. The CDR3 length is 15 residues. V lost 5 bases to trimming and J lost 19 bases; unmatched junction nucleotides: 18. In DNA form, the CDR3 reads TGTGCCAGCAGCAAACCGGGACAGGGTAGGACGGAGACTACTTTC. It is translated as CASSKPGQGRTETTF.

The chain uses TRBV27 and TRBJ1-5, with D unresolved. The V gene lost 0 bases and the J gene lost 7 bases, with 7 bases spanning the gap. Germline V gene sequence: CDR1 MNHEY, CDR2 SMNVEV (reference sequence). The CDR3 runs 13 residues. The CDR3 bases are TGTGCCAGCAGTTTATCCGTAGGACAGCCCCAGCATTTT. Amino acids: CASSLSVGQPQHF.

The sample holds many counts of this clonotype. The chain links TRBV18 to TRBJ1-2; D not certain. The CDR3 consists of 14 residues. V lost 3 bases and J 4 bases, leaving 12 bases between the germline ends. Germline V lookup: CDR1 KGHSH, CDR2 LQKENI. The CDR3 spells CASSPDVGAYGYTF. CDR3 in DNA: TGTGCCAGCTCACCCGACGTGGGAGCCTATGGCTACACCTTC.

By share, this clonotype counts as medium-sized (0.01 to 0.1%). The rearrangement joins TRBV9 to TRBJ2-1, with TRBD2 identical over 10 bases. Per germline, CDR1 SGDLS and CDR2 YYNGEE. The CDR3 is 15 residues long. V shed 3 bases, J shed 3 bases, and the junction held 3 bases outside the gene matches. Here the CDR3 DNA reads TGTGCCAGCAGCGCGCTAGCGGGAGACTACAATGAGCAGTTCTTC. Its translation is CASSALAGDYNEQFF.

This clonotype came up a few times. J is TRBJ1-3 and V is TRBV7-2; 12 nucleotides line up with TRBD1. V lost 8 bases, J lost 8 bases, and 7 bases stayed unmatched. The CDR3 loop spans 14 amino acids. Germline loops: CDR1 SGHTA, CDR2 FQGNSA. The CDR3 reads CASGDGTGGHTIYF. CDR3 DNA sequence: TGTGCCAGCGGTGACGGGACAGGGGGCCACACCATATATTTT.

This clonotype has just a few counts. The chain uses TRBV28 and TRBJ2-2; D gene ambiguous. Germline V gene sequence: CDR1 MDHEN, CDR2 SYDVKM. The CDR3 is 12 amino acids. V lost 3 bases and J lost 1, with 0 bases in between. DNA for the CDR3: TGTGCCAGCAGTTTGAACACCGGGGAGCTGTTTTTT. This translates into CASSLNTGELFF.